Listed below are T cell receptor beta chains from one sample, sequenced in a study of blood T cells in healthy people across ages. TCRdb used MiXCR to reprocess the 5' RACE reads, holding one entry per CDR3 protein. Among hundreds of thousands of distinct CDR3 sequences listed, roughly 21% were seen once. The sample was blood. The receptors were sampled from a man between 65 and 79 years old in good health. Each CDR3 is given with its conserved first and last residue. The order of the fields is clone size, D gene, V gene, J gene, CDR3 DNA, CDR3 protein. The D gene is left open where the match is weak. Where a row states a size, it is once, few, many or the class of an expanded clone; other rows omit it.

clone size: few; D gene: TRBD1; V gene: TRBV5-1; J gene: TRBJ1-4; CDR3 DNA: TGCGCCAGCAGCAGGGGGCCGGGGGAGGAAAAACTGTTTTTT; CDR3 protein: CASSRGPGEEKLFF
clone size: .; D gene: TRBD1; V gene: TRBV27; J gene: TRBJ2-5; CDR3 DNA: TGTGCCAGCTGGGGGACAGGAAAACAAGAGACCCAGTACTTC; CDR3 protein: CASWGTGKQETQYF
clone size: .; D gene: .; V gene: TRBV6-2/TRBV6-3; J gene: TRBJ2-1; CDR3 DNA: TGTGCCAGCATGGGGTCGAGAGGCAATGAGCAGTTCTTC; CDR3 protein: CASMGSRGNEQFF
clone size: few; D gene: TRBD1; V gene: TRBV6-5; J gene: TRBJ1-2; CDR3 DNA: TGTGCCAGCAGTTACGACAGGGATTTTTATGGCTACACCTTC; CDR3 protein: CASSYDRDFYGYTF
clone size: many; D gene: .; V gene: TRBV7-9; J gene: TRBJ2-1; CDR3 DNA: TGTGCCAGCAGCTTATCCGGCGGGATTTACAATGAGCAGTTCTTC; CDR3 protein: CASSLSGGIYNEQFF
clone size: few; D gene: .; V gene: TRBV29-1; J gene: TRBJ2-3; CDR3 DNA: TGCAGCGTTGACGGTAGGGGTCAAACAGATACGCAGTATTTT; CDR3 protein: CSVDGRGQTDTQYF
clone size: .; D gene: TRBD2; V gene: TRBV29-1; J gene: TRBJ2-1; CDR3 DNA: TGCAGCGTTGAAGAGGGTAGCGGGCGGCTCAGAGGCCTGTACTTC; CDR3 protein: CSVEEGSGRLRGLYF
clone size: many; D gene: .; V gene: TRBV11-2; J gene: TRBJ1-1; CDR3 DNA: TGTGCCAGCAGCTCGAAATATAGGACACTGAACACTGAAGCTTTCTTT; CDR3 protein: CASSSKYRTLNTEAFF
clone size: .; D gene: .; V gene: TRBV20-1; J gene: TRBJ1-4; CDR3 DNA: TGCAGTGCCCCTATAGCAGCTGCAACTAATGAAAAACTGTTTTTT; CDR3 protein: CSAPIAAATNEKLFF
clone size: many; D gene: .; V gene: TRBV20-1; J gene: TRBJ1-1; CDR3 DNA: TGCAGTGCTAGGGACCCCCCGGGGCGGAACACTGAAGCTTTCTTT; CDR3 protein: CSARDPPGRNTEAFF
clone size: .; D gene: .; V gene: TRBV5-1; J gene: TRBJ2-5; CDR3 DNA: TGCGCCAGCAGCTTGGAAAGGGTTGGGGAGACCCAGTACTTC; CDR3 protein: CASSLERVGETQYF
clone size: many; D gene: .; V gene: TRBV2; J gene: TRBJ2-5; CDR3 DNA: TGTGCCAGCAGAATGGAGACCCAGTACTTC; CDR3 protein: CASRMETQYF
clone size: .; D gene: TRBD2; V gene: TRBV13; J gene: TRBJ2-3; CDR3 DNA: TGTGCCAGCAGGAGGCGGGGGACAGATACGCAGTATTTT; CDR3 protein: CASRRRGTDTQYF